The 2 T cell receptor beta chains below come from one sample, sequenced in a study of CD8 T cells in acute hepatitis C reinfection. General study results and limits: All groups preferentially used TRBV04 and TRBV06, which was not due to overrepresentation in the naive pool.

Using immunoSEQ multiplex PCR, the repertoire was profiled, and TCRdb retains in-frame clones only, with some absent. This sample yields approximately 2,500 clones, of which 65% to 70% are seen a single time; 9.5% to 14% belongs to the top ten. The time point: at least 347 days after estimated infection, following spontaneous clearance. Sequencing of hepatitis C virus-specific cells was done ex vivo rather than after in vitro expansion. Sequencing was performed on HCV NS3-1073 tetramer-sorted CD8+ T cells from PBMCs, taken at follow-up. The receptors were gathered from a man aged 35-49 years who spontaneously cleared hepatitis C infection.

The rearrangement joins TRBV4-2 to TRBJ2-7; the match to TRBD2 covers 13 bases. Per the germline V gene, CDR1 is LGHNA and CDR2 is YNFKEQ. V lost 3 bases, J lost 2 bases, and 4 bases stayed unmatched. This CDR3 has 16 amino acids. The CDR3 loop reads CASSHQTSGGTYEQYF. CDR3 in DNA: TGTGCCAGCAGCCACCAGACTAGCGGGGGGACCTACGAGCAGTACTTC.

The rearrangement links TRBV6-1 to TRBJ2-1, with 13 bases aligning to TRBD2. V gave up 7 bases and J gave up 12 bases; unmatched junction bases: 6. The germline V gene has CDR1 MNHNS and CDR2 SASEGT. This CDR3 spans 13 amino acids. The CDR3 sequence is CASMPTSGGLQFF. In DNA, the CDR3 is TGTGCCAGCATGCCGACTAGCGGGGGGCTGCAGTTCTTC.